The entry that follows covers one TCR beta chain sequence. Its antigen is currently unknown. These data belong to a study of CD8+ T cells in alopecia areata. Study summary: The duration of tofacitinib was 6 to 18 months, with 6 months off drug afterward.

Findings and caveats of the study: Clonality was higher in lesional than normal scalp, especially in alopecia totalis/universalis.

RNA was isolated and reverse transcribed to cDNA, the sequencing template. Profiled with immunoSEQ multiplex PCR; TCRdb holds only in-frame clones, not every one. This table has 90,000 to 100,000 clones, about 40% appearing once. The V and J ends lost 8 bases and 4 bases, in that order; junction bases with no gene match: 18. The CDR3 extends over 17 amino acids. Germline-derived CDR1 and CDR2 are MNHEY and SMNVEV (reference sequence). This chain uses TRBV27 with TRBJ2-5; 8 bases line up with TRBD2. The sample was CD4+ T cells sorted from blood. This receptor was taken from a human donor with alopecia areata. CDR3 in DNA: TGTGCCAGCCGTAAAACCCGATCGGGGGGGACCCTAGAGACCCAGTACTTC. Its protein product is CASRKTRSGGTLETQYF.